This T cell receptor beta chain was captured by sequencing in a study of shared clonotypes between healthy human individuals. Data came from immunoSEQ multiplex PCR; TCRdb stores just in-frame clones and leaves some out. The data hold around 600,000 clones, with 95% to 98% observed a single time. Turning to this clone: The antigen is not known.

Study results and caveats: For sorted subsets, rarefaction showed incomplete sequencing despite large depth. Sequencing depth was predicted to influence how clonotypes are shared among donors.

CD45RO-negative CD8 cells positively selected for CCR7 made up the naive population, which excluded terminally differentiated effector memory CD45RA+ cells. Adult donors, all healthy and HIV-negative, had no recent acute infections or vaccinations. The CDR3 spans 16 residues. The chain joins TRBV21-1 to TRBJ2-3; TRBD1, the table's D call, was not compared with the DNA. TRBV21-1 is marked as a pseudogene. This receptor was obtained from a man aged 25-40 years in good health. The sequenced sample was naive CD8+ T cells sorted from blood. Here the CDR3 reads CASSDGQAAHTDTQYF. CDR3 DNA sequence: TGTGCCAGCAGCGATGGACAGGCCGCGCACACAGATACGCAGTATTTT.